In this sample, the clone carrying this T cell receptor (beta chain) turned up a few times. The antigen is not known. The source of the sample is a study of regulatory T cells in long-lasting Graves disease. The overall study: Persistent Graves' disease required over 5 years of antithyroid drugs and positive TSH receptor antibodies.

Time point: persistent/refractory GD, antithyroid drugs over 5 years with positive TRAb. Construction of the TCR library relied on RNA isolated from PBMCs. From each patient, nine milliliters of peripheral blood was drawn and collected into an EDTA anticoagulant tube. To make TCR beta libraries, researchers used iRepertoire HTBI primers and Arm-PCR of CDR3 regions. A single record per CDR3 protein comes from TCRdb applying MiXCR to the multiplex PCR reads. The sample carries hundreds of thousands of distinct CDR3 sequences, 20% recorded once. There are 17 residues in the CDR3. V was trimmed by 6 bases and J by 1 base, leaving 19 bases between them. CDR1 is MNHEY and CDR2 is SVGEGT in the germline V gene. Regarding the study as a whole: Among persistent patients, a larger number of public clonotypes were shared (around 3,000) than among newly diagnosed patients (more than 850). Persistent disease favored TRBV28, TRBJ1-2 and TRBJ2-5.

This chain links TRBV6-2 or TRBV6-3 with TRBJ2-4; no firm D call. The sequence was obtained from a female donor with Graves disease. This specimen consisted of peripheral blood mononuclear cells (PBMCs), obtained when the disease was refractory, from a patient treated with antithyroid drugs. CDR3 sequence: CASRVKGMGLAKNIQYF. The CDR3 nucleotides are TGTGCCAGCAGGGTCAAGGGCATGGGCCTGGCCAAAAACATTCAGTACTTC.